A single sample gave rise to the 24 T cell receptor beta chains below, sequenced in a study of cytomegalovirus exposure and HLA in healthy donors. PCR amplification relied on 60 Vbeta primers (plus 13 Jbeta primers). The method was immunoSEQ multiplex PCR; TCRdb's version includes in-frame clones alone and lacks a portion of them. The sample contains 200,000 or so clones, roughly 80% of which appear only once. Sequenced sample: PBMCs. These receptors were obtained from a woman between 50 and 59 years old in good health and CMV-seropositive.

V is TRBV4-1 and J is TRBJ1-2, with D possibly matching TRBD1 (5 bases). The V end was cut by 6 bases, the J end by 4 bases, with 12 bases between. The germline V gene has CDR1 MGHRA and CDR2 YSYEKL. The CDR3 has 13 amino acids. Written as DNA, the CDR3 is TGCGCCAGCAGTCGACCGGACATCTATGGCTACACCTTC. Translated: CASSRPDIYGYTF.

This clone was recorded a few times. The chain uses TRBV28 and TRBJ2-2; D remains unclear. Germline-derived CDR1 and CDR2 are MDHEN and SYDVKM. Trimming removed 3 bases from V and 4 bases from J, with 15 bases in between. This CDR3 contains 16 residues. In DNA, the CDR3 is TGTGCCAGCAGTTTCTCTGGGTCAACGGGCACCGGGGAGCTGTTTTTT. This sequence encodes CASSFSGSTGTGELFF.

This chain links TRBV6-5 with TRBJ2-2, with D perhaps matching TRBD2 (6 bases). The CDR3 contains 14 residues. Between the trimmed V and J ends, which lost 6 bases and 1 base, there was a span of 9 bases. Per germline, CDR1 MNHEY and CDR2 SVGAGI. The DNA for the CDR3 is TGTGCCAGCAGCGTGGAGGGGAACACCGGGGAGCTGTTTTTT. Translation: CASSVEGNTGELFF.

This chain joins TRBV7-9 and TRBJ2-2; 10 nucleotides line up with TRBD2. Trimming removed 3 bases from V and 5 bases from J; junction bases left unmatched: 6. Germline V gene data show CDR1 as SEHNR and CDR2 as FQNEAQ (reference sequence). The CDR3 length is 16 residues. The CDR3 region has the DNA TGTGCCAGCAGCTTGGTGTGGGGACTAGCGACCGGGGAGCTGTTTTTT. This translates into CASSLVWGLATGELFF.

The table lists this clone with a few counts. V usage is TRBV5-1 and J usage is TRBJ1-6; TRBD1 agrees at 7 bases. This CDR3 has 16 amino acids. V was pared by 0 bases and J by 5 bases, with 5 bases of the junction left unmatched. The germline V gene encodes CDR1 SGHRS and CDR2 YFSETQ. CDR3 DNA sequence: TGCGCCAGCAGCTTGGTTCCGGGGACAGATAATTCACCCCTCCACTTT. This codes for CASSLVPGTDNSPLHF.

V usage is TRBV28 and J usage is TRBJ1-4, with D tentatively TRBD1 (6 bases). Germline CDR1 reads MDHEN; CDR2 reads SYDVKM. Trimming shortened V by 5 bases and J by 5 bases, and 9 bases separated the two germline ends. The CDR3 contains 13 residues. CDR3 in amino acids: CASSLTGNEKLFF. The CDR3 bases are TGTGCCAGCAGTCTTACAGGGAATGAAAAACTGTTTTTT.

The V call is TRBV18, the J call TRBJ2-7; weak D call: TRBD2 (6 bases). Germline V CDR1 and CDR2: KGHSH, LQKENI. The CDR3 length is 14 residues. V shed 3 bases and J shed 5 bases, with 14 bases lying between them. CDR3 loop: CASSPTRGMNEQYF. The CDR3 coding sequence is TGTGCCAGCTCACCGACGCGGGGAATGAACGAGCAGTACTTC. The full variable domain, rest sourced from reference TRBV18 and TRBJ2-7, is NAGVMQNPRHLVRRRGQEARLRCSPMKGHSHVYWYRQLPEEGLKFMVYLQKENIIDESGMPKERFSAEFPKEGPSILRIQQVVRGDSAAYFCASSPTRGMNEQYFGPGTRLTVT.

The genes are TRBV7-9 and TRBJ2-7, with D perhaps TRBD2 (7 bases). Trimming cost V 2 bases and J 4 bases, with 15 bases left between them. The CDR3 totals 15 residues. The germline V gene has CDR1 SEHNR and CDR2 FQNEAQ (reference sequence). The CDR3 region is CASSLSRGATYEQYF. The CDR3 nucleotides read TGTGCCAGCAGCTTAAGTCGGGGGGCGACTTACGAGCAGTACTTC.

This clone was picked up one time. V is TRBV7-8 and J is TRBJ2-1; no clear D. CDR3 size: 12 residues. Between the trimmed V and J ends, which lost 2 bases and 9 bases, there was a span of 8 bases. Germline assignment: CDR1 SGHVS and CDR2 FQNEAQ. The CDR3 nucleotides are TGTGCCAGCAGCTTACTCGCGGCTGAGCAGTTCTTC. The encoded protein is CASSLLAAEQFF.

CDR3 sequence (DNA): TGCGCCAGCAGCCAACAGAGAGCGGGGCACAATGAGCAGTTCTTC. As protein: CASSQQRAGHNEQFF. The V gene is TRBV4-3, the J gene TRBJ2-1; 7 nucleotides agree with TRBD2. V lost 2 bases to trimming and J lost 5 bases; unmatched junction nucleotides: 6. Germline CDR1 and CDR2: LGHNA and YSLEER. This CDR3 region has 15 residues.

On this clone itself: An end of the junction differs from the germline gene, which may be a read error. The chain combines TRBV28 with TRBJ2-1; possibly TRBD2 for D (5 bases). Germline lookup yields CDR1 MDHEN and CDR2 SYDVKM. The CDR3 is 16 amino acids. CDR3 residues: CVSSFLGIRSYNEQFF. The CDR3 nucleotides read TGTGTCAGCAGTTTCCTCGGGATACGCTCCTACAATGAGCAGTTCTTC.

Only one count was recorded for this clone. The chain has TRBV28 and TRBJ1-5; D possibly corresponds to TRBD1 (5 bases). Germline assignment: CDR1 MDHEN and CDR2 SYDVKM. The CDR3 covers 18 residues. V dropped 5 bases and J dropped 0 bases, with 20 bases sitting between them. CDR3 amino acids: CASSPTGWGGYSNQPQHF. The CDR3 region has the DNA TGTGCCAGCAGTCCGACGGGGTGGGGGGGGTATAGCAATCAGCCCCAGCATTTT.

The chain is built from TRBV4-1 and TRBJ2-2; TRBD1 might be the D (6 bases). The CDR3 is 13 residues long. The germline CDR1 and CDR2 sequences are MGHRA and YSYEKL. V was cut by 4 bases and J by 5 bases, with 8 bases left in between. CDR3 coding DNA: TGCGCCAGCAGCCTACAGGGTACCGGGGAGCTGTTTTTT. This codes for CASSLQGTGELFF.

J is TRBJ2-1 and V is TRBV6-1, with TRBD1 matching 7 bases. The V segment lost 3 bases and the J segment 4 bases; nucleotides outside the gene matches: 3. The CDR3 runs to 14 residues. From germline, CDR1 is MNHNS and CDR2 SASEGT. The CDR3 loop reads CASSDPQGYNEQFF. CDR3 sequence (DNA): TGTGCCAGCAGTGACCCACAGGGGTACAATGAGCAGTTCTTC.

This clone appeared a few times. V usage is TRBV10-3 and J usage is TRBJ2-3; D uncertain. Germline V CDR1 and CDR2: ENHRY, SYGVKD. This CDR3 comprises 13 residues. The germline V and J ends were trimmed by 0 bases and 1 base, with 2 bases remaining between them. CDR3 in DNA: TGTGCCATCAGTGAGTCCGGCACAGATACGCAGTATTTT. Its translation is CAISESGTDTQYF.

The gene calls are TRBV28 and TRBJ2-7, with 10 bases aligning to TRBD2. J was trimmed by 0 bases and V by 5 bases; bases with no gene match: 7. Looked up from germline, CDR1 is MDHEN and CDR2 is SYDVKM. The CDR3 consists of 16 residues. The DNA of the CDR3 is TGTGCCAGCAGTGCCCCGGCTAGCGGGAGCTCCTACGAGCAGTACTTC. Translated, it gives CASSAPASGSSYEQYF.

The genes are TRBV6-5 and TRBJ2-1, with TRBD1 matching 7 bases. The CDR3 sequence is 15 residues long. V dropped 6 bases and J dropped 0; count of bases not matched to a gene: 5. Germline CDR1 and CDR2: MNHEY and SVGAGI. CDR3 in amino acids: CASRQGKYSYNEQFF. The CDR3 bases are TGTGCCAGCAGACAGGGGAAATACTCCTACAATGAGCAGTTCTTC.

This clone occurred a few times. The chain recombines TRBV5-1 with TRBJ1-1; unclear D gene. Germline lookup yields CDR1 SGHRS and CDR2 YFSETQ. V was shortened by 3 bases and J by 4 bases, with 16 bases between the two germline ends. The CDR3 covers 15 residues. The CDR3 bases are TGCGCCAGCAGCTCCGGGGAGGGCAAGGGCACTGAAGCTTTCTTT. Amino acid sequence: CASSSGEGKGTEAFF.

V gene TRBV7-2 combines with J gene TRBJ2-5; a possible D gene is TRBD2 (6 bases). Germline V CDR1 and CDR2: SGHTA, FQGNSA. The CDR3 extends over 13 amino acids. V shed 6 bases and J shed 3 bases, with 11 bases lying between them. The CDR3 nucleotides read TGTGCCAGCAGGGGGGGTGCTAAAGAGACCCAGTACTTC. It codes for CASRGGAKETQYF. Variable domain in full (rest from reference TRBV7-2 and TRBJ2-5): GAGVSQSPSNKVTEKGKDVELRCDPISGHTALYWYRQSLGQGLEFLIYFQGNSAPDKSGLPSDRFSAERTGGSVSTLTIQRTQQEDSAVYLCASRGGAKETQYFGPGTRLLVL.

The table lists this clone with a count of one. The rearrangement joins TRBV28 to TRBJ1-5; TRBD1 aligns across 10 bases. Germline trimming cut 6 bases from V and 4 bases from J; bases unmatched to any gene: 6. Germline V gives CDR1 MDHEN, CDR2 SYDVKM. This CDR3 is built from 15 residues. Here the CDR3 reads CASSQWGQGNQPQHF. In DNA form, the CDR3 reads TGTGCCAGCAGCCAATGGGGACAGGGGAATCAGCCCCAGCATTTT.

The rearrangement joins TRBV6-4 to TRBJ2-7; D is perhaps TRBD1 (6 bases). The CDR3 has 11 residues. Germline V gene lookup returns CDR1 MRHNA and CDR2 SNTAGT. V was cut by 6 bases and J by 7 bases, with 10 bases left in between. In DNA, the CDR3 is TGTGCCAGCAGCTTCGGGACAGAGCAGTACTTC. Encoded protein: CASSFGTEQYF.

In DNA form, the CDR3 reads TGCAGTGCCAACCACTTCAGCGGGCAGTTCTTC. Translating it yields CSANHFSGQFF. The chain recombines TRBV20-1 with TRBJ2-1; tentative D call: TRBD2 (5 bases). V lost 6 bases, J lost 12 bases, and 15 bases lay in between. The CDR3 totals 11 residues. CDR1 is DFQATT, CDR2 SNEGSKA, per germline (reference sequence).

This chain links TRBV11-3 with TRBJ2-1; the match to TRBD2 covers 14 bases. Germline V gene data show CDR1 as SGHNT and CDR2 as YENEEA. The CDR3 is made up of 16 amino acids. V lost 5 bases, J lost 6 bases, and 6 bases stayed unmatched. CDR3 sequence (DNA): TGTGCCAGCAGCCGGTCGACTAGCGGGGGGGCCAATGAGCAGTTCTTC. It encodes CASSRSTSGGANEQFF.

This CDR3 reads CASSLLASHEQYF. In DNA form, the CDR3 reads TGTGCCAGCAGCTTACTAGCATCCCACGAGCAGTACTTC. The chain combines TRBV7-6 with TRBJ2-7, with D tentatively TRBD2 (5 bases). The CDR3 has 13 amino acids. The germline CDR1 and CDR2 sequences are SGHVS and FNYEAQ. Trimming removed 2 bases at V and 5 bases at J, with 10 bases between.